Following are 22 T cell receptor beta chains from one sample sequenced in a study of cytomegalovirus exposure and HLA in healthy donors. PCR used 60 Vbeta primers and 13 Jbeta primers. Measured with immunoSEQ multiplex PCR; TCRdb has only the in-frame clones, and not every one. The table shows 170,000 or so clones, with more than 60% occurring only once. Material: PBMCs. These receptors came from a woman aged 55-70 years in good health and CMV-seropositive.

The V and J genes are TRBV11-2 and TRBJ1-2, with D perhaps TRBD1 (6 bases). CDR1 and CDR2 (germline): SGHAT, FQNNGV. Trimming removed 0 bases from V and 4 bases from J, with 6 bases in between. The CDR3 runs to 13 residues. The CDR3 loop reads CASSLDRGYGYTF. For the CDR3, the DNA is TGTGCCAGCAGCTTAGACAGGGGCTATGGCTACACCTTC.

This clone has only a few counts. V and J are TRBV6-5 and TRBJ1-5; D call uncertain. V lost 0 bases, J lost 7 bases, and 13 bases lay in between. Per germline, CDR1 MNHEY and CDR2 SVGAGI. The length of the CDR3 is 15 residues. CDR3 amino acids: CASSYSKLRWQPQHF. CDR3 DNA sequence: TGTGCCAGCAGTTACTCGAAACTAAGGTGGCAGCCCCAGCATTTT.

This chain's CDR3 is CASSYSGQGGTEAFF. The DNA of the CDR3 is TGTGCCAGCAGTTACTCCGGACAGGGTGGCACTGAAGCTTTCTTT. The chain has TRBV6-5 and TRBJ1-1; 8 positions agree with TRBD1. The CDR3 sequence is 15 residues long. Germline lookup yields CDR1 MNHEY and CDR2 SVGAGI. J gave up 4 bases and V 0 bases, and 4 bases lay outside the gene matches.

This clone was seen only a few times. The V call is TRBV18, the J call TRBJ2-7, with 10 nucleotides matching TRBD2. The CDR3 is 14 residues long. Germline CDR1 and CDR2: KGHSH and LQKENI. V was pared by 3 bases and J by 6 bases, with 5 bases of the junction left unmatched. The chain's CDR3 is CASSPGGLASEQYF. The CDR3 DNA sequence: TGTGCCAGCTCACCCGGGGGACTAGCGAGCGAGCAGTACTTC.

This sequence joins TRBV19 and TRBJ1-1, with 10 bases lining up with TRBD1. CDR1 is LNHDA and CDR2 is SQIVND in the germline V gene (reference sequence). Trimming took 4 bases from V and 4 from J; bases not matched to a gene: 3. CDR3 size: 14 residues. The CDR3 DNA sequence: TGTGCCAGTAGTAGAGACAGGGGGCGCACTGAAGCTTTCTTT. Its translation is CASSRDRGRTEAFF.

The chain is built from TRBV7-3 and TRBJ2-1, with TRBD2 identical over 8 bases. V trimming: 5 bases; J trimming: 1 base; junction bases outside the gene matches: 4. This CDR3 spans 15 amino acids. Germline V gene sequence: CDR1 SGHTA, CDR2 FQGTGA. The CDR3 sequence: CASSKSGSSYNEQFF. Here the CDR3 DNA reads TGTGCCAGCAGCAAGAGCGGGAGTTCCTACAATGAGCAGTTCTTC. Combining the CDR3 with reference TRBV7-3 and TRBJ2-1 gives the whole variable domain GAGVSQTPSNKVTEKGKYVELRCDPISGHTALYWYRQSLGQGPEFLIYFQGTGAADDSGLPNDRFFAVRPEGSVSTLKIQRTERGDSAVYLCASSKSGSSYNEQFFGPGTRLTVL.

This chain joins TRBV5-5 and TRBJ1-1; tentatively, D is TRBD1 (5 bases). CDR3 length equals 13 residues. V was clipped by 5 bases and J by 6 bases, with 14 bases between them. Germline CDR1 and CDR2: SGHKS and YYEKEE (reference sequence). CDR3 bases: TGTGCCAGCAGGAGGCAGGGCATTCCTGAAGCTTTCTTT. Protein product: CASRRQGIPEAFF.

Comment on this clone: Relative to the germline gene, one junction end is altered; a read error may explain this. This rearrangement joins TRBV5-4 to TRBJ2-3; the D gene is possibly TRBD1 (6 bases). Germline CDR1 is SGHNT and CDR2 is YYREEE (reference sequence). The CDR3 has 13 residues. CDR3 coding DNA: TGTGCCAACAGCCCTCAGGGGCCGGATACGCAGTATTTT. Amino acids: CANSPQGPDTQYF.

DNA for the CDR3: TGTGCCAGCAGCTTAGGGGGGGTTGCTGGGTTTGGCTACACCTTC. It codes for CASSLGGVAGFGYTF. The genes are TRBV7-2 and TRBJ1-2; D is perhaps TRBD1 (5 bases). Germline V gene lookup returns CDR1 SGHTA and CDR2 FQGNSA. The CDR3 is made up of 15 amino acids. Trimming took off 1 base at V and 7 bases at J, with 16 bases between the two ends.

The chain joins TRBV9 to TRBJ1-1, with a possible D match to TRBD1 (6 bases). The CDR3 length is 15 residues. Germline values: CDR1 SGDLS, CDR2 YYNGEE. With 0 bases removed from V and 1 base from J, the gap between germline ends came to 10 bases. DNA of the CDR3: TGTGCCAGCAGCGTAGGGACAGACAAGAACACTGAAGCTTTCTTT. It translates to CASSVGTDKNTEAFF.

The chain combines TRBV30 with TRBJ1-5; D might be TRBD1 (5 bases). The V end was cut by 0 bases, the J end by 2 bases, with 14 bases between. Germline V gene sequence: CDR1 GTSNPN, CDR2 SVGIG (reference sequence). CDR3 length: 16 residues. CDR3 nucleotides: TGTGCCTGGAGTGTACGGGGGGGTCTAGGCAATCAGCCCCAGCATTTT. Translating gives CAWSVRGGLGNQPQHF.

This clone was seen just once. V is TRBV6-5 and J is TRBJ2-5, with D tentatively TRBD1 (6 bases). With the DNA end fitting TRBJ2-7 better, the J assignment may be wrong. The germline CDR1 and CDR2 sequences are MNHEY and SVGAGI. The CDR3 extends over 15 amino acids. The CDR3 spells CASSYSNREVVEQYF. Here the CDR3 DNA reads TGTGCCAGCAGTTACTCGAACAGGGAAGTAGTCGAGCAGTACTTC.

The chain employs TRBV27 and TRBJ2-5; D uncertain. The CDR3 totals 13 residues. Germline V gene data show CDR1 as MNHEY and CDR2 as SMNVEV (reference sequence). With 5 bases removed from V and 5 bases from J, the gap between germline ends came to 12 bases. The CDR3 here is CASSLGRWETQYF. For the CDR3, the DNA is TGTGCCAGCAGTCTTGGGCGCTGGGAGACCCAGTACTTC.

For the CDR3, the DNA is TGTGCTAGTGGTTTGCTCAACGGGACATTACAAGAGACCCAGTACTTC. Translating it yields CASGLLNGTLQETQYF. V gene TRBV12-5 combines with J gene TRBJ2-5; tentative D call: TRBD1 (6 bases). Germline CDR1 and CDR2: LGHNT and FRNRAP. The CDR3 totals 16 residues. V lost 2 bases and J lost 2, with 15 bases in between.

The gene calls are TRBV7-2 and TRBJ2-7; D remains ambiguous. This CDR3 spans 14 amino acids. Looked up from germline, CDR1 is SGHTA and CDR2 is FQGNSA. Trimming cost V 2 bases and J 2 bases, with 10 bases left between them. CDR3 amino acids: CASSLMSGAYEQYF. In DNA form, the CDR3 reads TGTGCCAGCAGCTTAATGAGTGGAGCCTACGAGCAGTACTTC.

The chain employs TRBV18 and TRBJ1-2; unclear D gene. CDR3 length: 16 residues. Germline CDR1 reads KGHSH; CDR2 reads LQKENI. Trimming stripped 1 base from V and 2 bases from J, with 14 bases between. The CDR3 nucleotides are TGTGCCAGCTCACCACAGGAGGCAGCGACCAACTATGGCTACACCTTC. It codes for CASSPQEAATNYGYTF.

This clone has a handful of counts. The rearrangement links TRBV29-1 to TRBJ2-2; TRBD1 aligns across 8 bases. Per germline, CDR1 SQVTM and CDR2 ANQGSEA. The CDR3 sequence is 15 residues long. With 5 bases clipped from V and 0 bases from J, the junction kept 5 bases outside the gene matches. The CDR3 DNA reads TGCAGCGTTTTCAAGACAGGGGCGAACACCGGGGAGCTGTTTTTT. Translation gives CSVFKTGANTGELFF.

This clone was picked up a small number of times. The genes are TRBV7-9 and TRBJ2-7, with TRBD1 matching over 7 bases. The CDR3 consists of 15 residues. V shed 6 bases and J 0 bases; nucleotides not matched to a gene: 8. Germline V gene lookup returns CDR1 SEHNR and CDR2 FQNEAQ (reference sequence). The CDR3, as DNA: TGTGCCAGCAGGGGATCGGGACAGCCCTCCTACGAGCAGTACTTC. It yields the protein CASRGSGQPSYEQYF.

The chain employs TRBV4-2 and TRBJ2-2; D perhaps matches TRBD2 (7 bases). CDR3 length: 15 amino acids. V lost 1 base and J 8 bases, leaving 14 bases between the germline ends. Germline V gives CDR1 LGHNA, CDR2 YNFKEQ. The CDR3 spells CASSQVGGASGELFF. CDR3 nucleotide sequence: TGTGCCAGCAGCCAAGTAGGGGGGGCGTCGGGGGAGCTGTTTTTT.

This sequence joins TRBV28 and TRBJ2-1, with 10 bases aligning to TRBD1. V was clipped by 5 bases and J by 2 bases; unmatched bases: 3. CDR3 length: 15 residues. Germline values: CDR1 MDHEN, CDR2 SYDVKM. CDR3 DNA: TGTGCCAGCAGTGACGGGACAGGGGCCTACAATGAGCAGTTCTTC. Translation: CASSDGTGAYNEQFF.

The table lists this clone with a few counts. The V and J genes are TRBV15 and TRBJ2-2; D perhaps matches TRBD1 (6 bases). V lost 3 bases, J lost 3 bases, and 11 bases lay in between. CDR1 is LNHNV, CDR2 YYDKDF, per germline (reference sequence). The CDR3 has 15 amino acids. CDR3 amino acids: CATSSVRTDTGELFF. The CDR3 bases are TGTGCCACCAGCAGTGTTCGGACAGACACCGGGGAGCTGTTTTTT.

The genes are TRBV9 and TRBJ2-1; D perhaps matches TRBD1 (5 bases). This CDR3 is built from 13 residues. In germline, CDR1 is SGDLS, CDR2 YYNGEE. Trimming stripped 2 bases from V and 7 bases from J, with 10 bases between. CDR3 loop: CASSVNSGNEQFF. CDR3 nucleotides: TGTGCCAGCAGCGTTAATTCAGGGAATGAGCAGTTCTTC.